One and the same sample provided the 24 T cell receptor beta chains below, sequenced in a study of cytomegalovirus exposure and HLA in healthy donors (dated by TCRdb to the late 2010s). Library preparation was by the immunoSEQ multiplex PCR assay. The multiplex PCR relied on a mix of 60 forward primers for TCR Vbeta segments and 13 reverse primers for TCR Jbeta segments. Not all clones reach the TCRdb copy of this immuneACCESS table, which keeps in-frame sequences only. Checked studies attribute under half of the gap to unresolved V genes and leave the rest unexplained. The sample table lists under 200,000 clones, roughly 82% of them with a count of one. Of the sample, roughly 6.5% is held by the ten largest clones. The sequencing input was PBMCs. All receptors come from a man aged 45-60 years in good health and CMV-seropositive.

This sequence joins TRBV7-8 and TRBJ2-3; no clear D. The CDR3 contains 13 residues. Trimming left V 5 bases short and J 4 bases short, with 10 bases between. Looked up from germline, CDR1 is SGHVS and CDR2 is FQNEAQ. The CDR3 spells CASSPPTADTQYF. Here the CDR3 DNA reads TGTGCCAGCAGCCCCCCTACGGCAGATACGCAGTATTTT.

The V and J genes are TRBV6-1 and TRBJ2-3; D remains ambiguous. Trimming cost V 7 bases and J 0 bases, with 14 bases left between them. Germline V lookup: CDR1 MNHNS, CDR2 SASEGT. CDR3 size: 15 residues. The CDR3 reads CASNEETSSTDTQYF. The CDR3 DNA reads TGTGCCAGCAACGAGGAGACCTCTAGCACAGATACGCAGTATTTT.

The rearrangement links TRBV2 to TRBJ1-1; TRBD1 aligns across 8 bases. Germline V gives CDR1 SNHLY, CDR2 FYNNEI. Trimming cost V 6 bases and J 6 bases; bases outside gene matches: 15. This CDR3 contains 16 residues. In nucleotides, the CDR3 is TGTGCCAGCAGGGGGGGCCCCGGGACAGGAAGGCCTGAAGCTTTCTTT. Amino acids: CASRGGPGTGRPEAFF. The variable domain in full, completed from reference TRBV2 and TRBJ1-1, reads EPEVTQTPSHQVTQMGQEVILRCVPISNHLYFYWYRQILGQKVEFLVSFYNNEISEKSEIFDDQFSVERPDGSNFTLKIRSTKLEDSAMYFCASRGGPGTGRPEAFFGQGTRLTVV.

The gene calls are TRBV5-1 and TRBJ2-7, with 8 bases aligning to TRBD2. The junction had 5 bases not matched to a gene; V was cut back by 2 bases and J by 4 bases. Germline V gives CDR1 SGHRS, CDR2 YFSETQ. The CDR3 runs 14 residues. The CDR3, as DNA: TGCGCCAGCAGCTTTAGCGGGGTTGGGTACGAGCAGTACTTC. Amino acids: CASSFSGVGYEQYF.

The V call is TRBV7-9, the J call TRBJ1-2; the match to TRBD1 covers 9 bases. The CDR3 consists of 14 residues. The germline gives CDR1 SEHNR, CDR2 FQNEAQ (reference sequence). The trim removed 6 bases at V and 6 bases at J, leaving 8 bases unmatched. The CDR3 loop is CASSQGQGPDGYTF. DNA of the CDR3: TGTGCCAGCAGTCAGGGACAGGGACCGGATGGCTACACCTTC.

The chain is built from TRBV5-1 and TRBJ2-2, with D possibly TRBD1 on 6 matching bases. With 1 base removed from V and 5 bases from J, the gap between germline ends came to 12 bases. The CDR3 extends over 15 amino acids. CDR1 is SGHRS, CDR2 YFSETQ, per germline. The CDR3 region has the DNA TGCGCCAGCAGCTTGAGTTCAGGGGAGACCGGGGAGCTGTTTTTT. Translated, it gives CASSLSSGETGELFF.

The genes are TRBV9 and TRBJ1-2, with D perhaps matching TRBD1 (6 bases). This CDR3 is 14 amino acids long. V gave up 3 bases and J gave up 1 base, with 10 bases separating them. The V gene's germline CDR1 is SGDLS and CDR2 YYNGEE. The CDR3 nucleotides read TGTGCCAGCAGCGACCTCAGGGGTAACTATGGCTACACCTTC. It translates to CASSDLRGNYGYTF.

The V gene is TRBV15, the J gene TRBJ2-5; TRBD2 is a possible D gene (6 bases). V was cut by 0 bases and J by 9 bases, with 14 bases left in between. CDR3 length: 14 amino acids. CDR1 is LNHNV and CDR2 is YYDKDF in the germline V gene (reference sequence). Here the CDR3 reads CATSRDSEGRAQYF. CDR3 DNA sequence: TGTGCCACCAGCAGAGATTCGGAGGGAAGGGCCCAGTACTTC.

The chain uses TRBV27 and TRBJ1-6; D perhaps matches TRBD1 (6 bases). Germline V gene lookup returns CDR1 MNHEY and CDR2 SMNVEV (reference sequence). The CDR3 covers 14 residues. Trimming shortened V by 7 bases and J by 7 bases, and 14 bases separated the two germline ends. The CDR3 DNA sequence: TGTGCCAGCACCCGGGGGGGGCAGAATTCACCCCTCCACTTT. As protein: CASTRGGQNSPLHF.

This sequence joins TRBV4-1 and TRBJ1-1, with D possibly being TRBD1 (5 bases). The CDR3 totals 15 residues. Germline loops: CDR1 MGHRA, CDR2 YSYEKL. Trimming left V 1 base short and J 3 bases short, with 12 bases between. The CDR3 nucleotides are TGCGCCAGCAGCCAAGTGGCCAGGGTCGACACTGAAGCTTTCTTT. Encoded protein: CASSQVARVDTEAFF.

V usage is TRBV11-3 and J usage is TRBJ1-3, with 8 bases aligning to TRBD1. The CDR3 spans 16 residues. The junction had 3 bases not matched to a gene; V was cut back by 2 bases and J by 0 bases. Looked up from germline, CDR1 is SGHNT and CDR2 is YENEEA. The CDR3 protein is CASSLRTGFSGNTIYF. DNA for the CDR3: TGTGCCAGCAGCTTAAGGACAGGGTTCTCTGGAAACACCATATATTTT.

V and J are TRBV9 and TRBJ2-5; 9 nucleotides match TRBD2. Germline V gives CDR1 SGDLS, CDR2 YYNGEE. The CDR3 is 15 residues long. V dropped 7 bases and J dropped 2; count of bases not matched to a gene: 9. The CDR3 spells CASSRTSVGQETQYF. CDR3 nucleotides: TGTGCCAGCTCAAGGACTAGCGTGGGACAAGAGACCCAGTACTTC. Using reference TRBV9 and TRBJ2-5 for the parts outside the CDR3, the full variable domain is DSGVTQTPKHLITATGQRVTLRCSPRSGDLSVYWYQQSLDQGLQFLIQYYNGEERAKGNILERFSAQQFPDLHSELNLSSLELGDSALYFCASSRTSVGQETQYFGPGTRLLVL.

The V call is TRBV9, the J call TRBJ2-1; 12 nucleotides match TRBD2. The CDR3 runs to 17 residues. The germline gives CDR1 SGDLS, CDR2 YYNGEE. Trimming at V came to 0 bases and at J to 5 bases, leaving 6 bases not matched to a gene. Written as DNA, the CDR3 is TGTGCCAGCAGCGTAGAAACGGGGACTAGCGGGCACAATGAGCAGTTCTTC. Protein product: CASSVETGTSGHNEQFF.

The genes are TRBV5-6 and TRBJ2-3; the match to TRBD2 covers 9 bases. Trimming at V came to 4 bases and at J to 6 bases, leaving 12 bases not matched to a gene. Germline-derived CDR1 and CDR2 are SGHDT and YYEEEE. There are 16 residues in the CDR3. The CDR3 reads CASSRVGVAGEDTQYF. CDR3 bases: TGTGCCAGCAGCCGAGTCGGAGTAGCGGGGGAGGATACGCAGTATTTT.

The chain employs TRBV2 and TRBJ1-2, with D possibly being TRBD1 (6 bases). V was pared by 1 base and J by 6 bases, with 6 bases between. The CDR3 is 12 residues long. In germline, CDR1 is SNHLY, CDR2 FYNNEI. The CDR3 DNA reads as TGTGCCAGCAGTGAAGACAGGGATGGCTACACCTTC. Translated: CASSEDRDGYTF.

CDR3 coding DNA: TGTGCCACCAGCAGTGAAGGAAGGAGGGTCAACTCCTATAATTCACCCCTCCACTTT. As protein: CATSSEGRRVNSYNSPLHF. This chain joins TRBV15 and TRBJ1-6; D uncertain. The germline CDR1 and CDR2 sequences are LNHNV and YYDKDF (reference sequence). The V gene lost 3 bases and the J gene lost 0 bases, with 18 bases spanning the gap. The CDR3 contains 19 residues. Using reference TRBV15 and TRBJ1-6 for the parts outside the CDR3, the full variable domain is DAMVIQNPRYQVTQFGKPVTLSCSQTLNHNVMYWYQQKSSQAPKLLFHYYDKDFNNEADTPDNFQSRRPNTSFCFLDIRSPGLGDTAMYLCATSSEGRRVNSYNSPLHFGNGTRLTVT.

The sample holds a few counts of this clone. CDR3 in DNA: TGCGCCAGCAGTGAGTTGGGGACAGCCTACGAGCAGTACTTC. Translating it yields CASSELGTAYEQYF. The J gene is TRBJ2-7, the V gene TRBV10-2; TRBD1 agrees at 7 bases. J was trimmed by 2 bases and V by 1 base; bases with no gene match: 2. CDR3 size: 14 residues. Germline CDR1 WSHSY, CDR2 SAAADI.

This sequence joins TRBV14 and TRBJ2-7; 8 nucleotides match TRBD1. V lost 3 bases to trimming and J lost 2 bases; unmatched junction nucleotides: 6. The CDR3 is made up of 15 amino acids. Germline V CDR1 and CDR2: SGHDN, FVKESK. The CDR3 DNA reads as TGTGCCAGCAGCCATGAGATACAGGGGGCCTACGAGCAGTACTTC. Translating gives CASSHEIQGAYEQYF.

This chain uses TRBV5-1 with TRBJ2-4; TRBD2 might be the D (6 bases). The CDR3 contains 16 residues. V was clipped by 0 bases and J by 5 bases, with 15 bases between them. Germline loops: CDR1 SGHRS, CDR2 YFSETQ. The CDR3 is CASSLGLGTGQNIQYF. CDR3 DNA sequence: TGCGCCAGCAGCTTGGGACTAGGAACTGGGCAAAACATTCAGTACTTC. Together with reference TRBV5-1 and TRBJ2-4, the CDR3 gives the full variable domain: KAGVTQTPRYLIKTRGQQVTLSCSPISGHRSVSWYQQTPGQGLQFLFEYFSETQRNKGNFPGRFSGRQFSNSRSEMNVSTLELGDSALYLCASSLGLGTGQNIQYFGAGTRLSVL.

The chain links TRBV29-1 to TRBJ2-1, with 8 positions matching TRBD2. This CDR3 contains 15 residues. The V gene end was trimmed by 4 bases and the J gene end by 6 bases; junction bases not matched to a gene: 11. Germline V gene sequence: CDR1 SQVTM, CDR2 ANQGSEA. The CDR3 sequence: CSVALPGLVANEQFF. The CDR3 DNA follows: TGCAGCGTTGCGCTCCCGGGACTAGTAGCCAATGAGCAGTTCTTC.

The V and J genes are TRBV10-2 and TRBJ2-1; 7 nucleotides align to TRBD2. The CDR3 is 17 amino acids. Germline lookup yields CDR1 WSHSY and CDR2 SAAADI. V dropped 10 bases and J dropped 0; count of bases not matched to a gene: 15. The chain's CDR3 is CATKGGSGHSSYNEQFF. In DNA, the CDR3 is TGCGCCACCAAAGGAGGTAGCGGGCATAGCTCCTACAATGAGCAGTTCTTC.

The chain is built from TRBV6-5 and TRBJ2-1; D is possibly TRBD2 (5 bases). V was pared by 0 bases and J by 7 bases, with 13 bases between. The CDR3 has 15 amino acids. From germline, CDR1 is MNHEY and CDR2 SVGAGI. CDR3 region: CASSYSPLTGNEQFF. CDR3 bases: TGTGCCAGCAGTTACTCGCCCCTCACGGGGAATGAGCAGTTCTTC.

This chain links TRBV5-1 with TRBJ2-1, with 7 bases lining up with TRBD2. Looked up from germline, CDR1 is SGHRS and CDR2 is YFSETQ. Trimming at V came to 2 bases and at J to 4 bases, leaving 6 bases not matched to a gene. This CDR3 is built from 15 residues. The CDR3 region has the DNA TGCGCCAGCAGCTTCCTAGCGGACCCGTACAATGAGCAGTTCTTC. Translation gives CASSFLADPYNEQFF.

This rearrangement joins TRBV6-6 to TRBJ2-3; D possibly corresponds to TRBD1 (8 bases). Germline CDR1 reads MNHNY; CDR2 reads SVGAGI (reference sequence). This CDR3 is built from 14 residues. The V end lost 7 bases, the J end lost 6 bases, and 17 bases lay between the germline ends. The CDR3 DNA is TGTGCCAGCAACTACAGGGGGGGGATGGATACGCAGTATTTT. This gives the protein CASNYRGGMDTQYF.